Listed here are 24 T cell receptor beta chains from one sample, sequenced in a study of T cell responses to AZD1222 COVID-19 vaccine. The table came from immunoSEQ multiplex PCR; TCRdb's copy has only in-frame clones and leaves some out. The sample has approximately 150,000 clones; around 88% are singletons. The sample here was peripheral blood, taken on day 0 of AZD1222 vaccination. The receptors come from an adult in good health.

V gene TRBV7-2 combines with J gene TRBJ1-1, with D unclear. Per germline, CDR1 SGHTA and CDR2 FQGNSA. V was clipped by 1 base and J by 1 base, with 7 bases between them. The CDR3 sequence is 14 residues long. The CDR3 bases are TGTGCCAGCAGCTTAGACCGATGGAACACTGAAGCTTTCTTT. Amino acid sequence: CASSLDRWNTEAFF.

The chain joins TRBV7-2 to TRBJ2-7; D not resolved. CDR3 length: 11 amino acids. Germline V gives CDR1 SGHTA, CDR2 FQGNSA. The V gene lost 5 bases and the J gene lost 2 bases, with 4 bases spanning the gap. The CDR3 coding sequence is TGTGCCAGCAGCGAGACCTACGAGCAGTACTTC. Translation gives CASSETYEQYF.

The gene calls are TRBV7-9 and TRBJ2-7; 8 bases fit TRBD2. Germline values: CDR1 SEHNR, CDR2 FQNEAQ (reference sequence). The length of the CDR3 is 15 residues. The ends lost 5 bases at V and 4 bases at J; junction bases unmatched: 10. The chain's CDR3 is CASSPQRELLYEQYF. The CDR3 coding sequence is TGTGCCAGCAGCCCGCAGCGGGAGCTGCTATACGAGCAGTACTTC.

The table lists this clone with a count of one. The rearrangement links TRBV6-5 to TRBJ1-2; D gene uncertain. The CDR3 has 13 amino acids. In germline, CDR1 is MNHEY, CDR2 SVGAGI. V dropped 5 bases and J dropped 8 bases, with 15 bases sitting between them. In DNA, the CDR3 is TGTGCCAGCAGTCGGGTTTTACCGGGGGGCTACACCTTC. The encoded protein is CASSRVLPGGYTF.

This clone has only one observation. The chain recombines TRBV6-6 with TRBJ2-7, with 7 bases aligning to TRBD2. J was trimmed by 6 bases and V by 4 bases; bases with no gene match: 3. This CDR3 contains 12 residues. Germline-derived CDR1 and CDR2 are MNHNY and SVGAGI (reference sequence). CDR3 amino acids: CASSFTSAEQYF. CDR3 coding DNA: TGTGCCAGCAGTTTTACTAGCGCCGAGCAGTACTTC.

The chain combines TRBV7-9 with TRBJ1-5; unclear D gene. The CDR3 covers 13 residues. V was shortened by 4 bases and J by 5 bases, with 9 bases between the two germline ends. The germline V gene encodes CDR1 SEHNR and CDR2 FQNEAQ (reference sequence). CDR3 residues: CASSSGWDQPQHF. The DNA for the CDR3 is TGTGCCAGCAGCTCTGGGTGGGATCAGCCCCAGCATTTT.

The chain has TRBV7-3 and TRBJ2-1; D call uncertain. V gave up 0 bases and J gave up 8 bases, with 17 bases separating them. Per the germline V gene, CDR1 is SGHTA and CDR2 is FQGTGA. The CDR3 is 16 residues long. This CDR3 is CASSLTFGLPWDEQFF. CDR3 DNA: TGTGCCAGCAGCTTAACGTTCGGGCTGCCCTGGGATGAGCAGTTCTTC. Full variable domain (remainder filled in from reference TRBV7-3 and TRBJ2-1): GAGVSQTPSNKVTEKGKYVELRCDPISGHTALYWYRQSLGQGPEFLIYFQGTGAADDSGLPNDRFFAVRPEGSVSTLKIQRTERGDSAVYLCASSLTFGLPWDEQFFGPGTRLTVL.

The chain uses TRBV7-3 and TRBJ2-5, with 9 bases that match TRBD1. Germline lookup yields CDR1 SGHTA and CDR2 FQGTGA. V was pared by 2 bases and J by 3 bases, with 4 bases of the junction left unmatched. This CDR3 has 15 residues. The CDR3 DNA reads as TGTGCCAGCAGCTTAGGGACAGGGCGTGAAGAGACCCAGTACTTC. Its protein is CASSLGTGREETQYF.

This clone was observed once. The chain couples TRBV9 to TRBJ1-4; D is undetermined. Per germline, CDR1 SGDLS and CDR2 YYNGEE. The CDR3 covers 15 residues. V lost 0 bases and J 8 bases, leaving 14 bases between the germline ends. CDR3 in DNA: TGTGCCAGCAGCGTAGTCCCCGGAGGGAGGGAAAAACTGTTTTTT. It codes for CASSVVPGGREKLFF.

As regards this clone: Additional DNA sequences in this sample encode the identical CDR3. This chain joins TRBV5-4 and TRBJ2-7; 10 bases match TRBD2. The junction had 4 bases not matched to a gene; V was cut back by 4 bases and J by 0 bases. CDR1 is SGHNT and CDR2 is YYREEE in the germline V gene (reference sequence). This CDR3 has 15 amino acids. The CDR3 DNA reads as TGTGCCAGCAGCCTTTCTAGCGGGAGCTCCTACGAGCAGTACTTC. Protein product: CASSLSSGSSYEQYF.

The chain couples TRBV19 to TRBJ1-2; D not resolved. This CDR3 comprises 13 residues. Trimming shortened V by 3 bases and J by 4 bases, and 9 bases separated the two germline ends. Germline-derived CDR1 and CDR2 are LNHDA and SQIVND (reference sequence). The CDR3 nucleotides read TGTGCCAGTAGTATTTCCGTTACCTATGGCTACACCTTC. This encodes CASSISVTYGYTF.

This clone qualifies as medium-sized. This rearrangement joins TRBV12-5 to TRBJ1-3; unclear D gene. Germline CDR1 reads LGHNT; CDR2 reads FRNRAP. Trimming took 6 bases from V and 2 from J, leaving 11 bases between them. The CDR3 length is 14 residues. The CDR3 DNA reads TGTGCTAGTGGACACGACGGGGCTGGAAACACCATATATTTT. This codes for CASGHDGAGNTIYF.

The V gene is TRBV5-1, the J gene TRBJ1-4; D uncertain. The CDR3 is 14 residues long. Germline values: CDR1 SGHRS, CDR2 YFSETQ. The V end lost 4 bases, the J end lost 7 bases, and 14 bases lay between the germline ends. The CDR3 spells CASSDGSSGEKLFF. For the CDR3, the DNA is TGCGCCAGCAGCGATGGGAGCTCCGGTGAAAAACTGTTTTTT.

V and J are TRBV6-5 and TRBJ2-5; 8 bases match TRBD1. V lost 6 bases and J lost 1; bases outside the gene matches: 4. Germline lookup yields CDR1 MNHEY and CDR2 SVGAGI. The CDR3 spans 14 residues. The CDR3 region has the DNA TGTGCCAGCAGGTGGGGACAGGTCCAAGAGACCCAGTACTTC. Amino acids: CASRWGQVQETQYF.

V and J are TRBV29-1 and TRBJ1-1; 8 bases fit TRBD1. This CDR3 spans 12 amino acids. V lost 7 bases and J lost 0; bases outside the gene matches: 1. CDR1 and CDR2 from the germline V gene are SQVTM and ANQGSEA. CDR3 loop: CSGTGMNTEAFF. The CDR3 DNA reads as TGCAGCGGGACAGGGATGAACACTGAAGCTTTCTTT.

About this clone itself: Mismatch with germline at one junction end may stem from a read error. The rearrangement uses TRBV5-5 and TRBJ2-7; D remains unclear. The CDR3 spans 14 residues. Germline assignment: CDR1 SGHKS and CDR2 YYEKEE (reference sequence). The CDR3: CASSLDASSYEQYF. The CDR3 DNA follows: TGTGCCAGCAGTTTGGACGCCAGCTCCTACGAGCAGTACTTC.

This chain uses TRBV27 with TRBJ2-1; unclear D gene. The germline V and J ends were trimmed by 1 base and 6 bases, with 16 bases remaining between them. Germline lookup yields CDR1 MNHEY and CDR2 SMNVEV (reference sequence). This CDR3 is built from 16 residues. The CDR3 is CASSLFQAMWLNEQFF. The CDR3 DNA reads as TGTGCCAGCAGTTTATTTCAGGCTATGTGGCTCAATGAGCAGTTCTTC.

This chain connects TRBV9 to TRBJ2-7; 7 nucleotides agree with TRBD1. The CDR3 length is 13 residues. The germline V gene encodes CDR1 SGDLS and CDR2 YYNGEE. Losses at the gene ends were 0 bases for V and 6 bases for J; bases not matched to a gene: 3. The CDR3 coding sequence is TGTGCCAGCAGCGTAGTGCCAGGGGGCGAGCAGTACTTC. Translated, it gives CASSVVPGGEQYF.

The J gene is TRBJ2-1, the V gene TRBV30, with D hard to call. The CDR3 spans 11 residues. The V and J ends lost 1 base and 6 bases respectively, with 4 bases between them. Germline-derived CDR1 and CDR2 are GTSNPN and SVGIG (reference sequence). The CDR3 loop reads CAWSASNEQFF. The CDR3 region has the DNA TGTGCCTGGAGTGCCAGCAATGAGCAGTTCTTC.

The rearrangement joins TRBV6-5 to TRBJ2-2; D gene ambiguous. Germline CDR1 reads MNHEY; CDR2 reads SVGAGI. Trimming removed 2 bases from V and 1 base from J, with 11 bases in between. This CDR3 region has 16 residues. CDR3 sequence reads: CASSYNTGRNTGELFF. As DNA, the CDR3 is TGTGCCAGCAGTTACAATACCGGGCGGAACACCGGGGAGCTGTTTTTT.

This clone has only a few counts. The CDR3 region has the DNA TGTGCCAGCAGCTTGGGACAGTCTAGCACAGATACGCAGTATTTT. This translates into CASSLGQSSTDTQYF. J is TRBJ2-3 and V is TRBV5-6; D perhaps matches TRBD1 (5 bases). The length of the CDR3 is 15 residues. The germline V gene encodes CDR1 SGHDT and CDR2 YYEEEE. Between the trimmed V and J ends, which lost 0 bases and 0 bases, there was a span of 8 bases. Full variable domain (remainder filled in from reference TRBV5-6 and TRBJ2-3): DAGVTQSPTHLIKTRGQQVTLRCSPKSGHDTVSWYQQALGQGPQFIFQYYEEEERQRGNFPDRFSGHQFPNYSSELNVNALLLGDSALYLCASSLGQSSTDTQYFGPGTRLTVL.

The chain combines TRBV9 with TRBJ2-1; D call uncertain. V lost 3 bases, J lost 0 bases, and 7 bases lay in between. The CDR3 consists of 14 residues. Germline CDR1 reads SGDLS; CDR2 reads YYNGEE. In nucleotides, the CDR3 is TGTGCCAGCAGCGACGGGCTCTCCTACAATGAGCAGTTCTTC. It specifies CASSDGLSYNEQFF.

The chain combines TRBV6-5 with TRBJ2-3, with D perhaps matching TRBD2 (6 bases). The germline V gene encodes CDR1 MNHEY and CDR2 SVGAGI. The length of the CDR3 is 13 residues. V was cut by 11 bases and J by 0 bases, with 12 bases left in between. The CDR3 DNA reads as TGTGCCGCCGGGGGTTCTAGCACAGATACGCAGTATTTT. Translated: CAAGGSSTDTQYF.

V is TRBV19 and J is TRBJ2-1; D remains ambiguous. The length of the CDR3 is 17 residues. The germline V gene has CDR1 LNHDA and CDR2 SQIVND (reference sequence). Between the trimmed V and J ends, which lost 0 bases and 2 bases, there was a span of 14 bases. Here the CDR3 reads CASSIEMRRVAYNEQFF. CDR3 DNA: TGTGCCAGTAGTATAGAGATGAGAAGGGTAGCCTACAATGAGCAGTTCTTC.